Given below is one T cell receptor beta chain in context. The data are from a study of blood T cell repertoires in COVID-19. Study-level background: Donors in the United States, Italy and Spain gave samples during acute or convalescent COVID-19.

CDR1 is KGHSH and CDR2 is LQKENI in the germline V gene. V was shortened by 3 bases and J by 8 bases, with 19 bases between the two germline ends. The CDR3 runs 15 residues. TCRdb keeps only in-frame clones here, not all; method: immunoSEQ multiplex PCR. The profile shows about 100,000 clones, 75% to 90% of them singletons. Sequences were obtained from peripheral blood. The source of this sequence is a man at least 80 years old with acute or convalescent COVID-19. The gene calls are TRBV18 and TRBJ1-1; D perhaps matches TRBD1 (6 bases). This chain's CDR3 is CASSPQKQGRVEAFF. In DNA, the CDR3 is TGTGCCAGCTCACCCCAGAAACAGGGCCGAGTAGAAGCTTTCTTT.